This T cell receptor (beta chain) was obtained from a study of cytomegalovirus exposure and HLA in healthy donors. Study context: Within the Caucasian-associated ancestry cluster were more than 75% of the 300 to 450 genotyped donors.

Researchers ran the PCR with 60 Vbeta and 13 Jbeta primers. The authors' processing: There were around 80 million unique TCR beta chains by a later count, and approximately 11 million of them were shared. Repertoires were generated with immunoSEQ multiplex PCR, while TCRdb's copy carries only in-frame clones and drops some. Clonal size and the V and J genes are those of that table, whereas D and trimming came from the DNA. Of about 160,000 clones listed, approximately 70% are singletons. Overall study findings and caveats: In a later analysis, the majority of CMV-associated beta chains seemingly showed HLA restriction. Across HLA loci, a later analysis found differing TCR association rates, with DRB1 most and HLA-C fewest.

Comments on this clone: Antigen unknown.

Looked up from germline, CDR1 is LNHNV and CDR2 is YYDKDF (reference sequence). Unmatched junction bases numbered 10, after V lost 0 bases and J lost 4 bases. CDR3 length equals 18 residues. The sequenced sample consisted of PBMCs. The chain employs TRBV15 and TRBJ1-2, with 11 bases lining up with TRBD1. The origin of this receptor is a man aged 40-50 years in good health and CMV-seropositive. The CDR3 sequence is CATSRDQGQGGRSYGYTF. The DNA for the CDR3 is TGTGCCACCAGCAGAGATCAGGGACAGGGGGGCAGAAGCTATGGCTACACCTTC.